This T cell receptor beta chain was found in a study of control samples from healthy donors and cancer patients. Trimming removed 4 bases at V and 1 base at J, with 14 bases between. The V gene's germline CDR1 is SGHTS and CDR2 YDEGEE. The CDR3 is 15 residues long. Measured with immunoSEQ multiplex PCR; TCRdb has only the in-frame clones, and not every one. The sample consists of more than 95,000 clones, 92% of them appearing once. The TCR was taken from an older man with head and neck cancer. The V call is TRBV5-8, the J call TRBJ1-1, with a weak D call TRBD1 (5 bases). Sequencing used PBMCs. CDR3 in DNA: TGTGCCAGCAGCCTCTTCCGGGACTCGAACACTGAAGCTTTCTTT. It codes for CASSLFRDSNTEAFF.